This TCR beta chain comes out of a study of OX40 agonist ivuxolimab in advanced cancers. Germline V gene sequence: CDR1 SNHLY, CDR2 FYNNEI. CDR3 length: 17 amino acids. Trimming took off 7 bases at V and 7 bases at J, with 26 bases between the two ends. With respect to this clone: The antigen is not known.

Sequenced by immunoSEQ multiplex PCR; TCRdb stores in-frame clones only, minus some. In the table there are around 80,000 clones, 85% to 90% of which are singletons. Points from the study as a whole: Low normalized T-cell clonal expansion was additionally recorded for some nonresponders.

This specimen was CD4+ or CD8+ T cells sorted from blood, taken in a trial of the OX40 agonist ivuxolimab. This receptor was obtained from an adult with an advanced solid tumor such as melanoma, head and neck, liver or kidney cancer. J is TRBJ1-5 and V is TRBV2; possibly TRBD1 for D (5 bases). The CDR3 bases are TGTGCCAGCAAGGGCTTTACGGGACTCTTAAATCTCCAGCCCCAGCATTTT. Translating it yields CASKGFTGLLNLQPQHF. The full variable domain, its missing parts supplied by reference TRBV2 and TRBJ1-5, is EPEVTQTPSHQVTQMGQEVILRCVPISNHLYFYWYRQILGQKVEFLVSFYNNEISEKSEIFDDQFSVERPDGSNFTLKIRSTKLEDSAMYFCASKGFTGLLNLQPQHFGDGTRLSIL.